Listed here are 26 T cell receptor beta chains from one sample, sequenced in a study of blood T cell repertoires in COVID-19. Profiled with immunoSEQ multiplex PCR; TCRdb holds only in-frame clones, not every one. The data hold around 400,000 clones, with over 75% observed a single time. Sequencing input: peripheral blood. These receptor sequences come from a woman between 55 and 75 years old with COVID-19, enrolled during active disease.

The DNA of the CDR3 is TGTGCCAGCAGCACCAGACAGGGGTTCTACGAGCAGTACTTC. This encodes CASSTRQGFYEQYF. The chain carries TRBV7-2 and TRBJ2-7; 8 bases are shared with TRBD1. CDR1 and CDR2 from the germline V gene are SGHTA and FQGNSA. V trimming: 5 bases; J trimming: 3 bases; junction bases outside the gene matches: 6. This CDR3 comprises 14 residues.

The chain recombines TRBV14 with TRBJ2-7; 9 positions match TRBD1. The CDR3 loop spans 15 amino acids. CDR1 is SGHDN and CDR2 is FVKESK in the germline V gene. V was pared by 3 bases and J by 4 bases, with 7 bases of the junction left unmatched. The CDR3 protein is CASSQPGQGVYEQYF. The CDR3 region has the DNA TGTGCCAGCAGCCAGCCGGGACAGGGCGTTTACGAGCAGTACTTC. Full variable domain (rest looked up from reference TRBV14 and TRBJ2-7): EAGVTQFPSHSVIEKGQTVTLRCDPISGHDNLYWYRRVMGKEIKFLLHFVKESKQDESGMPNNRFLAERTGGTYSTLKVQPAELEDSGVYFCASSQPGQGVYEQYFGPGTRLTVT.

This chain connects TRBV3-1 (or the pseudogene TRBV3-2) to TRBJ1-3; D is possibly TRBD1 (5 bases). The V end was cut by 0 bases, the J end by 8 bases, with 14 bases between. CDR1 is LGHDT and CDR2 is YNNKEL in the germline V gene (reference sequence). The CDR3 loop spans 15 amino acids. The CDR3 DNA reads TGTGCCAGCAGCCAAGATGGACAAAAGAGAGACACCATATATTTT. This sequence encodes CASSQDGQKRDTIYF.

The chain has TRBV6-5 and TRBJ1-1, with D maybe TRBD1 (5 bases). This CDR3 comprises 12 residues. V was cut by 8 bases and J by 1 base, with 8 bases left in between. CDR1 and CDR2 from the germline V gene are MNHEY and SVGAGI. In DNA, the CDR3 is TGTGCCAGCGGGAGGGGGAACACTGAAGCTTTCTTT. Translation gives CASGRGNTEAFF.

V gene TRBV18 combines with J gene TRBJ2-1; 10 positions match TRBD2. V lost 1 base and J lost 7; bases outside the gene matches: 10. The CDR3 covers 17 residues. Germline CDR1 and CDR2: KGHSH and LQKENI. The CDR3 reads CASSPLTPSGGGNEQFF. In DNA, the CDR3 is TGTGCCAGCTCACCACTAACCCCTAGCGGGGGTGGGAATGAGCAGTTCTTC. Using reference TRBV18 and TRBJ2-1 for the parts outside the CDR3, the full variable domain is NAGVMQNPRHLVRRRGQEARLRCSPMKGHSHVYWYRQLPEEGLKFMVYLQKENIIDESGMPKERFSAEFPKEGPSILRIQQVVRGDSAAYFCASSPLTPSGGGNEQFFGPGTRLTVL.

The CDR3 region is CASTRGEITDTQYF. DNA for the CDR3: TGTGCCAGCACCAGGGGAGAGATCACAGATACGCAGTATTTT. The gene calls are TRBV5-8 and TRBJ2-3, with a possible D match to TRBD1 (6 bases). Germline V lookup: CDR1 SGHTS, CDR2 YDEGEE. This CDR3 has 14 amino acids. V lost 6 bases to trimming and J lost 2 bases, with 13 bases between them.

CDR3 sequence: CASSSRLTYEQYF. The CDR3 DNA reads TGTGCCAGCAGCTCTAGGTTGACCTACGAGCAGTACTTC. The gene calls are TRBV7-2 and TRBJ2-7, with D unclear. Germline assignment: CDR1 SGHTA and CDR2 FQGNSA. V lost 4 bases and J lost 2, with 9 bases in between. This CDR3 spans 13 amino acids.

V and J are TRBV11-2 and TRBJ1-4, with D possibly matching TRBD1 (5 bases). From germline, CDR1 is SGHAT and CDR2 FQNNGV. The CDR3 has 14 residues. Trimming stripped 5 bases from V and 3 bases from J, with 10 bases between. The CDR3 DNA sequence: TGTGCCAGCAGCGGGGGGTTGGCTAATGAAAAACTGTTTTTT. Its protein is CASSGGLANEKLFF.

The chain employs TRBV7-8 and TRBJ1-1; D possibly corresponds to TRBD1 (6 bases). This CDR3 has 16 amino acids. The germline V gene encodes CDR1 SGHVS and CDR2 FQNEAQ. V was cut by 2 bases and J by 3 bases, with 16 bases left in between. The CDR3 region is CASSLRVGHRDTEAFF. CDR3 nucleotides: TGTGCCAGCAGCTTACGGGTGGGACATAGGGACACTGAAGCTTTCTTT.

The chain has TRBV6-5 and TRBJ1-1, with D possibly being TRBD1 (6 bases). The V gene lost 6 bases and the J gene lost 3 bases, with 11 bases spanning the gap. The germline gives CDR1 MNHEY, CDR2 SVGAGI. This CDR3 region has 13 residues. For the CDR3, the DNA is TGTGCCAGCAGATACAGGGACTACACTGAAGCTTTCTTT. Translation: CASRYRDYTEAFF.

This clone was observed a handful of times. CDR3 nucleotide sequence: TGTGCCAGCTCACCGACAGGTAATGAGCAGTTCTTC. This codes for CASSPTGNEQFF. The chain couples TRBV18 to TRBJ2-1, with D perhaps TRBD1 (6 bases). Trimming took 3 bases from V and 7 from J, leaving 7 bases between them. The germline V gene encodes CDR1 KGHSH and CDR2 LQKENI. The CDR3 spans 12 residues.

The V call is TRBV5-1, the J call TRBJ1-3, with D possibly being TRBD1 (6 bases). V was cut by 3 bases and J by 4 bases, with 8 bases left in between. CDR3 length: 13 residues. CDR1 SGHRS and CDR2 YFSETQ come from the germline V gene. The CDR3 DNA follows: TGCGCCAGCAGCTGGGGGACAGGAAACACCATATATTTT. Translated, it gives CASSWGTGNTIYF.

The chain carries TRBV5-1 and TRBJ2-3, with D perhaps matching TRBD1 (5 bases). Between the trimmed V and J ends, which lost 0 bases and 5 bases, there was a span of 13 bases. The germline V gene has CDR1 SGHRS and CDR2 YFSETQ. The CDR3 covers 15 residues. The CDR3 region is CASSLEGREGDTQYF. The CDR3, as DNA: TGCGCCAGCAGCTTGGAGGGCAGGGAAGGAGATACGCAGTATTTT.

V and J are TRBV24-1 and TRBJ2-2; TRBD1 might be the D (5 bases). CDR1 KGHDR and CDR2 SFDVKD come from the germline V gene. The CDR3 extends over 14 amino acids. V was shortened by 7 bases and J by 4 bases, with 12 bases between the two germline ends. CDR3 sequence (DNA): TGTGCCACCAGCGCAGGGCAATCCACCGGGGAGCTGTTTTTT. Translating gives CATSAGQSTGELFF.

The chain uses TRBV19 and TRBJ1-6; 8 positions match TRBD1. The CDR3 sequence is 17 residues long. Germline CDR1 LNHDA, CDR2 SQIVND (reference sequence). V was pared by 3 bases and J by 2 bases, with 6 bases of the junction left unmatched. CDR3: CASSMADRDPYNSPLHF. As DNA, the CDR3 is TGTGCCAGTAGTATGGCGGACAGGGATCCCTATAATTCACCCCTCCACTTT.

V and J are TRBV13 and TRBJ1-2; D call uncertain. Germline V lookup: CDR1 PRHDT, CDR2 FYEKMQ (reference sequence). Trimming shortened V by 4 bases and J by 1 base, and 13 bases separated the two germline ends. The CDR3 runs to 15 residues. This CDR3 is CASSSRGSLNYGYTF. The CDR3, as DNA: TGTGCCAGCAGCTCCCGGGGAAGCCTTAACTATGGCTACACCTTC.

The chain recombines TRBV7-9 with TRBJ1-4; D is possibly TRBD1 (6 bases). V was shortened by 1 base and J by 3 bases, with 9 bases between the two germline ends. The CDR3 loop spans 15 amino acids. Germline CDR1 SEHNR, CDR2 FQNEAQ (reference sequence). This chain's CDR3 is CASSLGDTANEKLFF. CDR3 in DNA: TGTGCCAGCAGCTTAGGGGACACGGCTAATGAAAAACTGTTTTTT.

The gene calls are TRBV5-1 and TRBJ2-5; 10 nucleotides align to TRBD2. The CDR3 loop spans 16 amino acids. With 5 bases clipped from V and 5 bases from J, the junction kept 12 bases outside the gene matches. Germline loops: CDR1 SGHRS, CDR2 YFSETQ. CDR3 nucleotides: TGCGCCAGCAGGTGGATAGCGGGGGGAATGAGTGAGACCCAGTACTTC. It translates to CASRWIAGGMSETQYF.

The rearrangement uses TRBV5-6 and TRBJ2-1; D may be TRBD2 (6 bases). This CDR3 contains 16 residues. Trimming pared 3 bases from V and 0 bases from J, leaving 13 bases between. Germline-derived CDR1 and CDR2 are SGHDT and YYEEEE. The CDR3 region is CASSSGLRSSYNEQFF. CDR3 nucleotide sequence: TGTGCCAGCAGCTCGGGACTCCGGAGCTCCTACAATGAGCAGTTCTTC.

The genes are TRBV2 and TRBJ1-5, with 7 nucleotides matching TRBD1. The CDR3 loop spans 15 amino acids. From germline, CDR1 is SNHLY and CDR2 FYNNEI. The ends lost 1 base at V and 2 bases at J; junction bases unmatched: 2. CDR3 in DNA: TGTGCCAGCAGTGAAGGGGACAGAGGCAATCAGCCCCAGCATTTT. Protein sequence: CASSEGDRGNQPQHF.

The rearrangement links TRBV6-5 to TRBJ1-1; D unresolved. Trimming pared 2 bases from V and 4 bases from J, leaving 8 bases between. Germline V gene sequence: CDR1 MNHEY, CDR2 SVGAGI. The CDR3 runs 13 residues. CDR3 DNA sequence: TGTGCCAGCAGTTACGTACCGAGCACTGAAGCTTTCTTT. Its translation: CASSYVPSTEAFF.

The V call is TRBV7-3, the J call TRBJ2-3; TRBD2 aligns across 11 bases. V lost 1 base to trimming and J lost 5 bases; unmatched junction nucleotides: 5. The length of the CDR3 is 16 residues. CDR1 is SGHTA, CDR2 FQGTGA, per germline. The CDR3: CASSLSLAGGLDTQYF. The CDR3 coding sequence is TGTGCCAGCAGCTTAAGCCTAGCGGGGGGCCTAGATACGCAGTATTTT.

The chain uses TRBV6-5 and TRBJ2-1, with 12 positions matching TRBD2. The germline V gene encodes CDR1 MNHEY and CDR2 SVGAGI. The CDR3 has 15 residues. After removal of 6 bases from V and 8 bases from J, the junction contained 8 bases not matched to a gene. The CDR3 sequence: CASRFGLAGMDEQFF. In nucleotides, the CDR3 is TGTGCCAGCAGGTTTGGACTAGCGGGGATGGATGAGCAGTTCTTC.

V is TRBV19 and J is TRBJ2-3, with 9 bases fitting TRBD1. Trimming cost V 3 bases and J 3 bases; bases outside gene matches: 4. The CDR3 consists of 15 residues. Germline values: CDR1 LNHDA, CDR2 SQIVND (reference sequence). CDR3 in amino acids: CASSIRDRATDTQYF. Here the CDR3 DNA reads TGTGCCAGTAGTATCAGGGACAGGGCGACAGATACGCAGTATTTT.

The chain recombines TRBV7-9 with TRBJ1-1, with D uncertain. The ends were cut back, 2 bases at V and 7 bases at J, with 8 bases in the middle. Germline assignment: CDR1 SEHNR and CDR2 FQNEAQ (reference sequence). CDR3 length equals 12 residues. Written as DNA, the CDR3 is TGTGCCAGCAGCTTAAGCGGGTATGAAGCTTTCTTT. Amino acids: CASSLSGYEAFF.

This chain joins TRBV27 and TRBJ2-7; D is possibly TRBD1 (5 bases). The germline V gene encodes CDR1 MNHEY and CDR2 SMNVEV (reference sequence). V shed 2 bases and J shed 3 bases, with 11 bases lying between them. This CDR3 is built from 14 residues. The CDR3, as DNA: TGTGCCAGCAGTTTACCAGGGAAGGTCTACGAGCAGTACTTC. Protein product: CASSLPGKVYEQYF.